This T cell receptor (beta chain) was found in a study of blood T cell repertoires in COVID-19. Original processing methods: Nucleated cell number was recorded as an estimate derived from reference gene primer amplification. Libraries were prepared by immunoSEQ multiplex PCR; TCRdb keeps only in-frame clonotypes and omits some of them. That table gives V, J and clone size, and the DNA gave D and trimming. Here the sample spans about 110,000 clones, roughly 80% being singletons. Germline values: CDR1 SGDLS, CDR2 YYNGEE. The CDR3 loop spans 15 amino acids. V lost 2 bases and J 1 base, leaving 9 bases between the germline ends.

The sequence came from a man aged 70 or older with active or convalescent COVID-19. Sequenced sample: peripheral blood. The chain couples TRBV9 to TRBJ1-4; possible D gene TRBD1, 6 bases. The CDR3 sequence is CASSVSRGTNEKLFF. In DNA form, the CDR3 reads TGTGCCAGCAGCGTCTCCAGGGGAACTAATGAAAAACTGTTTTTT.